These T cell receptor beta chains were read from a single sample in a study of Tregs in tolerant kidney transplant recipients. The protocol was immunoSEQ multiplex PCR, while the TCRdb copy is restricted to in-frame clones and leaves out a portion. The repertoire holds tens of thousands of clones, with nearly 98% as singletons. Sequenced here: Tregs from blood, sampled before the transplant. Receptors originate from a human donor who received a combined kidney and bone marrow transplant. CDR3s include the opening cysteine and the closing phenylalanine or tryptophan. A D gene is named only where the DNA matches it firmly. Some rows mark clone size as missing; the rest say once, few, many or name a class of expanded clone.

V: TRBV10-3; J: TRBJ2-1; D: TRBD2; size: -; DNA: TGTGCCACTACTAGCGGGAATCTTAATGAGCAGTTCTTC; CDR3: CATTSGNLNEQFF
V: TRBV5-4; J: TRBJ1-1; D: TRBD1; size: once; DNA: TGTGCCAGCAGCCATCCCGGGACAGGGGAGGAAGCTTTCTTT; CDR3: CASSHPGTGEEAFF
V: TRBV5-1; J: TRBJ2-3; D: TRBD2; size: -; DNA: TGCGCCAGCAGCTTGCCAGCCGGGACTAGTGGAGATACGCAGTATTTT; CDR3: CASSLPAGTSGDTQYF
V: TRBV15; J: TRBJ2-5; D: -; size: -; DNA: TGTGCCACCAGCATGAACACAGGGTTTTGGGAAGAGACCCAGTACTTC; CDR3: CATSMNTGFWEETQYF
V: TRBV18; J: TRBJ2-2; D: TRBD2; size: -; DNA: TGTGCCAGCTCGGTAACTAGCGGACTGAACACCGGGGAGCTGTTTTTT; CDR3: CASSVTSGLNTGELFF
V: TRBV5-6; J: TRBJ2-1; D: TRBD2; size: once; DNA: TGTGCCAGCAGGCCTCGTCCGGGACTAGCGGACTCCTACAATGAGCAGTTCTTC; CDR3: CASRPRPGLADSYNEQFF
V: TRBV28; J: TRBJ2-3; D: TRBD2; size: -; DNA: TGTGCCAGCAGTTTGGGACTAGCGGGGCCGCCGGGAAAGCAGTATTTT; CDR3: CASSLGLAGPPGKQYF
V: TRBV19; J: TRBJ2-1; D: TRBD2; size: -; DNA: TGTGCCACCCGATGGAGGGGAGCGGGAGCCAGCTCCTACAATGAGCAGTTCTTC; CDR3: CATRWRGAGASSYNEQFF
V: TRBV7-2; J: TRBJ2-7; D: TRBD2; size: -; DNA: TGTGCCAGCAGCGCGCTTGCAGGCGGGAGCGAGCAGTACTTC; CDR3: CASSALAGGSEQYF
V: TRBV4-1; J: TRBJ1-4; D: -; size: -; DNA: TGCGCCAGCAGCCAAGGCAAGAGTCGCCCGAATGAAAAACTGTTTTTT; CDR3: CASSQGKSRPNEKLFF
V: TRBV19; J: TRBJ2-3; D: -; size: -; DNA: TGTGCCAGTAGTATCCCCGGACACACAGATACGCAGTATTTT; CDR3: CASSIPGHTDTQYF
V: TRBV30; J: TRBJ2-5; D: -; size: -; DNA: TGTGCCTGGAATTCGAACAAAAAGACCCAGTACTTC; CDR3: CAWNSNKKTQYF
V: TRBV7-2; J: TRBJ2-1; D: TRBD2; size: -; DNA: TGTGCCAGCTTAGCGGGACCCTGGGCTGAGCAGTTCTTC; CDR3: CASLAGPWAEQFF
V: TRBV28; J: TRBJ1-2; D: -; size: -; DNA: TGTGCCAGCAGTTTCTTCAGGGGCTATGGCTACACCTTC; CDR3: CASSFFRGYGYTF
V: TRBV19; J: TRBJ2-7; D: -; size: -; DNA: TGTGCCGGTAGTTCCTCAGGGGATTCCTACGAGCAGTACTTC; CDR3: CAGSSSGDSYEQYF
V: TRBV2; J: TRBJ2-7; D: -; size: -; DNA: TGTGCCAGCAGGCGGGTTCCCCGGGAGCAGTACTTC; CDR3: CASRRVPREQYF
V: TRBV6-1; J: TRBJ2-5; D: -; size: -; DNA: TGTGCCAGCAGTGTATGGGGGGGGCGAGAGACCCAGTACTTC; CDR3: CASSVWGGRETQYF
V: TRBV7-9; J: TRBJ2-1; D: -; size: -; DNA: TGTGCCAGCAGCTTACCGCGCGGGATATACAATGAGCAGTTCTTC; CDR3: CASSLPRGIYNEQFF
V: TRBV28; J: TRBJ2-7; D: -; size: -; DNA: TGTGCCAGCACCAGAGCGCAGGACAGCTACGAGCAGTACTTC; CDR3: CASTRAQDSYEQYF
V: TRBV11-2; J: TRBJ2-1; D: -; size: -; DNA: TGTGCCAGCAGCCGCCCCGACAGCTACAATGAGCAGTTCTTC; CDR3: CASSRPDSYNEQFF
V: TRBV19; J: TRBJ1-6; D: -; size: -; DNA: TGTGCCAGTAGGATTACAGGGTTCTATAATTCACCCCTCCACTTT; CDR3: CASRITGFYNSPLHF
V: TRBV11-2; J: TRBJ2-1; D: TRBD2; size: -; DNA: TGTGCCAGCAGGGCTACTAGCGAGATCTACAATGAGCAGTTCTTC; CDR3: CASRATSEIYNEQFF
V: TRBV25-1; J: TRBJ2-5; D: TRBD2; size: -; DNA: TGTGCCAGCAGTGAACTAGCGGGGGGGAAAGAGACCCAGTACTTC; CDR3: CASSELAGGKETQYF
V: TRBV7-2; J: TRBJ1-2; D: -; size: -; DNA: TGTGCCAGCAGCTTAGACCTGACAGGACTTTATGGCTACACCTTC; CDR3: CASSLDLTGLYGYTF
V: TRBV5-1; J: TRBJ1-2; D: -; size: -; DNA: TGCGCCAGTACCCGGGGAGGGAGCGCTTATGGCTACACCTTC; CDR3: CASTRGGSAYGYTF
V: TRBV29-1; J: TRBJ2-7; D: TRBD1; size: -; DNA: TGCAGCGTTGAAGCCCTCCGGACAGGGATCTACGAGCAGTACTTC; CDR3: CSVEALRTGIYEQYF
V: TRBV30; J: TRBJ2-7; D: -; size: -; DNA: TGTGCCTGGAGTACGGCCTACGAGCAGTACTTC; CDR3: CAWSTAYEQYF
V: TRBV10-3; J: TRBJ1-1; D: TRBD1; size: -; DNA: TGTGCCATCAGTGGTACTGAGGGACAGATGAACACTGAAGCTTTCTTT; CDR3: CAISGTEGQMNTEAFF
V: TRBV7-2; J: TRBJ1-3; D: -; size: -; DNA: TGTGCCAGCAGCTTAGGACACTCTGGAAACACCATATATTTT; CDR3: CASSLGHSGNTIYF
V: TRBV6-5; J: TRBJ1-2; D: -; size: -; DNA: TGTGCCAGCAGTTACGGGCGGGGGTATGGCTACACCTTC; CDR3: CASSYGRGYGYTF
V: TRBV5-4; J: TRBJ1-2; D: -; size: -; DNA: TGTGCCAGCAGCCCGAGATGGGGGGTCTATGGCTACACCTTC; CDR3: CASSPRWGVYGYTF
V: TRBV18; J: TRBJ2-2; D: -; size: once; DNA: TGTGCCAGCTCACCATGGCGGGGAACGAACACCGGGGAGCTGTTTTTT; CDR3: CASSPWRGTNTGELFF
V: TRBV5-4; J: TRBJ1-1; D: -; size: -; DNA: TGTGCCAGCAGCTTTTCCCAGAACACTGAAGCTTTCTTT; CDR3: CASSFSQNTEAFF
V: TRBV6-1; J: TRBJ1-5; D: -; size: -; DNA: TGTGCCAGCAGTGTTCAAGAGGATCAGCCCCAGCATTTT; CDR3: CASSVQEDQPQHF
V: TRBV5-4; J: TRBJ2-1; D: -; size: -; DNA: TGTGCCAGCCGCCTTGATAGGGGATACAATGAGCAGTTCTTC; CDR3: CASRLDRGYNEQFF
V: TRBV6-1; J: TRBJ2-7; D: TRBD1; size: -; DNA: TGTGCCAGCAGTAGAAGGGACAGCAGCTCCTACGAGCAGTACTTC; CDR3: CASSRRDSSSYEQYF
V: TRBV2; J: TRBJ1-2; D: -; size: -; DNA: TGTGCCAGCAGTGGTTCCAGGGGCGATGGCTACACCTTC; CDR3: CASSGSRGDGYTF
V: TRBV6-6; J: TRBJ1-3; D: -; size: -; DNA: TGTGCCAGCAGAACACACGGAGGGGACTCTGGAAACACCATATATTTT; CDR3: CASRTHGGDSGNTIYF
V: TRBV5-1; J: TRBJ2-5; D: -; size: once; DNA: TGCGCCAGCAGGACCCCCGGGGAAGAGACCCAGTACTTC; CDR3: CASRTPGEETQYF
V: TRBV5-6; J: TRBJ2-6; D: -; size: once; DNA: TGTGCCAGCAGCTTTAATACAGGGTTGGCCCTCCGTGGGGCCAACGTCCTGACTTTC; CDR3: CASSFNTGLALRGANVLTF
V: TRBV7-6; J: TRBJ2-7; D: -; size: -; DNA: TGTGCCAGCAGCTTAGCTTACGGTTTATACGAGCAGTACTTC; CDR3: CASSLAYGLYEQYF
V: TRBV7-9; J: TRBJ2-7; D: TRBD2; size: -; DNA: TGTGCCAGCAGCCGAACTAGCGGGGGTTACGAGCAGTACTTC; CDR3: CASSRTSGGYEQYF
V: TRBV7-3; J: TRBJ2-3; D: TRBD1; size: -; DNA: TGTGCCAGCAGCTTGTTGGGACAGGGGCCAGATACGCAGTATTTT; CDR3: CASSLLGQGPDTQYF
V: TRBV6-4; J: TRBJ2-1; D: TRBD2; size: -; DNA: TGTGCCAGCAGTACTCTAGCGGGGGTCCCCGCGTTCTTC; CDR3: CASSTLAGVPAFF
V: TRBV7-2; J: TRBJ2-1; D: TRBD1; size: -; DNA: TGTGCCAGCGTAGGACAGGTATACAATGAGCAGTTCTTC; CDR3: CASVGQVYNEQFF
V: TRBV7-8; J: TRBJ2-7; D: TRBD2; size: -; DNA: TGTGCCATCCAGGGACTAGCGGGTTACGAGCAGTACTTC; CDR3: CAIQGLAGYEQYF
V: TRBV11-3; J: TRBJ2-3; D: TRBD1; size: once; DNA: TGTGCCAGCAGCTTAGGCGGGGACAGGGGATTTATGGATACGCAGTATTTT; CDR3: CASSLGGDRGFMDTQYF
V: TRBV5-6; J: TRBJ2-3; D: TRBD2; size: -; DNA: TGTGCCAGCAGCTTTCTGACGGATTTAGCGGGAGTAGCAGATACGCAGTATTTT; CDR3: CASSFLTDLAGVADTQYF
V: TRBV5-1; J: TRBJ2-3; D: TRBD2; size: -; DNA: TGCGCCAGCAGCTCAGCGGGGAAGGTGGATACGCAGTATTTT; CDR3: CASSSAGKVDTQYF
V: TRBV4-3; J: TRBJ2-7; D: -; size: -; DNA: TGCGCCAGCAGCCAAGATCCTACCGGGAGCTCCTACGAGCAGTACTTC; CDR3: CASSQDPTGSSYEQYF
V: TRBV9; J: TRBJ2-3; D: -; size: -; DNA: TGTGCCAGCAGGTCCGGGATTAGCACAGATACGCAGTATTTT; CDR3: CASRSGISTDTQYF
V: TRBV10-3; J: TRBJ2-2; D: TRBD2; size: -; DNA: TGTGCCATCAGTGGCTCTTCTGGCGGGAGGGCCGTTGGCGGGGAGCTGTTTTTT; CDR3: CAISGSSGGRAVGGELFF
V: TRBV27; J: TRBJ2-3; D: TRBD2; size: -; DNA: TGTGCCAGCAGTCGCTTGAGACAGAGCGGGGGCACAGATACGCAGTATTTT; CDR3: CASSRLRQSGGTDTQYF